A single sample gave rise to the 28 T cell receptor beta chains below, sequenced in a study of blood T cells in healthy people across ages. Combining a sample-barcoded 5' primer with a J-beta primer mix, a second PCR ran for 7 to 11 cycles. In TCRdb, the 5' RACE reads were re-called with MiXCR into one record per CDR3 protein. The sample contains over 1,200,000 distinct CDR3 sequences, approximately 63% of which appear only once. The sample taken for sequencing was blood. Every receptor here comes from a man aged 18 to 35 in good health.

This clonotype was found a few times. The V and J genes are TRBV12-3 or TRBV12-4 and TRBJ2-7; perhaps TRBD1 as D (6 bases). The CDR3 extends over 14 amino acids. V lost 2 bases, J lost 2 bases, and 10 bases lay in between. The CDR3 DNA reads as TGTGCCAGCAGTTTAAGGACAGAGGCCTACGAGCAGTACTTC. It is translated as CASSLRTEAYEQYF.

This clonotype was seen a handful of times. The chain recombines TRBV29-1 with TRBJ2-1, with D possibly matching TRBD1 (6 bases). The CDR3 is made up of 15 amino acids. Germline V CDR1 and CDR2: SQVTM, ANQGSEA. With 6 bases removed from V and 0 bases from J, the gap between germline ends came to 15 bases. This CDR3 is CSVEGHLSSYNEQFF. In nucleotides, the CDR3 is TGCAGCGTCGAGGGACACTTAAGCTCCTACAATGAGCAGTTCTTC.

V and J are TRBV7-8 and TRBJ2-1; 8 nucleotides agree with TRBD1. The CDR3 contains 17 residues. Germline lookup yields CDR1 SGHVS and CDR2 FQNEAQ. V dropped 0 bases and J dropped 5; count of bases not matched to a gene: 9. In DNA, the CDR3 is TGTGCCAGCAGCTTAGCCCAGGACAGGGTTATGGACAATGAGCAGTTCTTC. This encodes CASSLAQDRVMDNEQFF.

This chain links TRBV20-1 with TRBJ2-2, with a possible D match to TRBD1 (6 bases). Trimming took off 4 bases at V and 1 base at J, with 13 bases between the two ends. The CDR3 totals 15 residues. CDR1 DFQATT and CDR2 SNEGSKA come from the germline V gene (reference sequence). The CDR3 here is CSATARGRNTGELFF. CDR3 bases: TGCAGTGCTACAGCCAGGGGTCGGAACACCGGGGAGCTGTTTTTT.

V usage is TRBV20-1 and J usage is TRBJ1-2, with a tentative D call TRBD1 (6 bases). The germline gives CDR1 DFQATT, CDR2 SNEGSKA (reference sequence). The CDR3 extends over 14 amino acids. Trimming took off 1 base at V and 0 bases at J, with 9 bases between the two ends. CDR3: CSARGAGANYGYTF. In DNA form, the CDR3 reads TGCAGTGCTAGAGGGGCAGGGGCTAACTATGGCTACACCTTC.

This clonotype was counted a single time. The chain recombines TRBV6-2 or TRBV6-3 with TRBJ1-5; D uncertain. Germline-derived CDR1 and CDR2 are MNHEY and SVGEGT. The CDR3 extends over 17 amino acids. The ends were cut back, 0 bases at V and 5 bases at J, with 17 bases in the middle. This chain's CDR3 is CASSYSRPNGVDQPQHF. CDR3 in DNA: TGTGCCAGCAGTTACTCAAGGCCAAACGGGGTTGATCAGCCCCAGCATTTT.

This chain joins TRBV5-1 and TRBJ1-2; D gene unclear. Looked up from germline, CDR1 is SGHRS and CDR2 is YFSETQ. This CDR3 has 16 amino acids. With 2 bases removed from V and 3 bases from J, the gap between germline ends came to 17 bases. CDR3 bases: TGCGCCAGCAGCTTCGCCGGGTCTCGGAGTTACTATGGCTACACCTTC. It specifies CASSFAGSRSYYGYTF.

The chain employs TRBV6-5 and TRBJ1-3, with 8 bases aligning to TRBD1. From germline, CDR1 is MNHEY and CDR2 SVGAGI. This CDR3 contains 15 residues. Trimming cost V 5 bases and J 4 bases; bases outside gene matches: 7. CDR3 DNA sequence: TGTGCCAGCAGTCCAGACAGGGGCGCGGGAAACACCATATATTTT. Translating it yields CASSPDRGAGNTIYF.

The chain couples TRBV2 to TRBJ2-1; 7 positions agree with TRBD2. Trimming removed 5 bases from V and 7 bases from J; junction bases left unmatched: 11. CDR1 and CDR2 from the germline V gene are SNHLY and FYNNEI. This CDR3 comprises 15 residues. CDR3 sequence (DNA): TGTGCCAGCAGTCGTCTAGCGGCGAGTCTTAATGAGCAGTTCTTC. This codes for CASSRLAASLNEQFF.

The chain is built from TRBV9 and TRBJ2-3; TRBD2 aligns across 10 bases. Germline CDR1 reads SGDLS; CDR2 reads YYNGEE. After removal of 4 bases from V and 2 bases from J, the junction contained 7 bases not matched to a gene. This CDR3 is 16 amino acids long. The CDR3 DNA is TGTGCCAGCAGCACTCTAGCGGGGGAATTCACAGATACGCAGTATTTT. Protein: CASSTLAGEFTDTQYF.

Here the CDR3 DNA reads TGTGCCAGCAGCCAAGATCTTGGAGAGAGCTCCTACAATGAGCAGTTCTTC. As protein: CASSQDLGESSYNEQFF. This chain uses TRBV4-2 with TRBJ2-1, with D unresolved. The V and J ends lost 0 bases and 0 bases respectively, with 12 bases between them. The CDR3 has 17 amino acids. CDR1 is LGHNA, CDR2 YNFKEQ, per germline.

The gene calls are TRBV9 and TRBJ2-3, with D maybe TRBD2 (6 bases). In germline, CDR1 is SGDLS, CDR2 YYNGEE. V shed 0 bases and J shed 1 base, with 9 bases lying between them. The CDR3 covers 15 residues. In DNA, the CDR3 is TGTGCCAGCAGCGTAGGCGGGGATCGCACAGATACGCAGTATTTT. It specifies CASSVGGDRTDTQYF.

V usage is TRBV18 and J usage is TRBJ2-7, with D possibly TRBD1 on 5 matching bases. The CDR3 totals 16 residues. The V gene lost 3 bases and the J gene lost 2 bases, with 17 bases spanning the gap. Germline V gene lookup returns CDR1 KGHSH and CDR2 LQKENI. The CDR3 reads CASSPWVIRQTYEQYF. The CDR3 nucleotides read TGTGCCAGCTCACCTTGGGTTATAAGACAGACCTACGAGCAGTACTTC.

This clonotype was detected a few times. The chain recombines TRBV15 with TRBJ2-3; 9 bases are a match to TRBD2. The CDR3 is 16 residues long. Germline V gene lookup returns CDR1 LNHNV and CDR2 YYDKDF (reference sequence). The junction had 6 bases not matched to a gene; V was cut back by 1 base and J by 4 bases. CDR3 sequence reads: CATSRVAGGSPDTQYF. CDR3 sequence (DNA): TGTGCCACCAGCAGAGTTGCGGGAGGGAGTCCAGATACGCAGTATTTT. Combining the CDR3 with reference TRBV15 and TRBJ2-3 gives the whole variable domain DAMVIQNPRYQVTQFGKPVTLSCSQTLNHNVMYWYQQKSSQAPKLLFHYYDKDFNNEADTPDNFQSRRPNTSFCFLDIRSPGLGDTAMYLCATSRVAGGSPDTQYFGPGTRLTVL.

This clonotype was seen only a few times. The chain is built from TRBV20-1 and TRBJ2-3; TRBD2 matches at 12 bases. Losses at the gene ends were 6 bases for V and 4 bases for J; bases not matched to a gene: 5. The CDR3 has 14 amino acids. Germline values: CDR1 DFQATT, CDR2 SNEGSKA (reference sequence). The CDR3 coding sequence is TGCAGTGCAAGGACTAGCGGGGTTGCAGATACGCAGTATTTT. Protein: CSARTSGVADTQYF.

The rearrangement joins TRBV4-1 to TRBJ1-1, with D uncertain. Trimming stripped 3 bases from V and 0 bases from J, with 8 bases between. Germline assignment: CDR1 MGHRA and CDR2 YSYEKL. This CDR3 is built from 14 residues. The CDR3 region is CASSHSRVNTEAFF. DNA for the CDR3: TGCGCCAGCAGCCACAGCCGGGTGAACACTGAAGCTTTCTTT.

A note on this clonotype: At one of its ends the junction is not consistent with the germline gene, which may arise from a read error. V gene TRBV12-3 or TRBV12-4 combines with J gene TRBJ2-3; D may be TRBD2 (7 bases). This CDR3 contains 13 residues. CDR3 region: CASRSGDTDMQYF. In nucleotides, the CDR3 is TGTGCCAGTCGCAGCGGGGACACAGATATGCAGTATTTT.

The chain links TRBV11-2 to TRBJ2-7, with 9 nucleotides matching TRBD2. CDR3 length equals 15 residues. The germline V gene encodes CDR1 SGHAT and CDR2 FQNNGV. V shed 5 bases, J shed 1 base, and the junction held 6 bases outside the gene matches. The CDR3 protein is CASSRPTSGSYEQYF. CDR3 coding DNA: TGTGCCAGCAGCCGTCCGACTAGCGGTTCCTACGAGCAGTACTTC.

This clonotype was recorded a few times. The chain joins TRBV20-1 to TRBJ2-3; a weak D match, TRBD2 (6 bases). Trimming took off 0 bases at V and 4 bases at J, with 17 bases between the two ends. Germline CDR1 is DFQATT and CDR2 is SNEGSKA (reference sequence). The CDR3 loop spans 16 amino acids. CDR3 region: CSARDQRGIAPDTQYF. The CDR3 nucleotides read TGCAGTGCTAGAGATCAACGGGGGATAGCTCCAGATACGCAGTATTTT.

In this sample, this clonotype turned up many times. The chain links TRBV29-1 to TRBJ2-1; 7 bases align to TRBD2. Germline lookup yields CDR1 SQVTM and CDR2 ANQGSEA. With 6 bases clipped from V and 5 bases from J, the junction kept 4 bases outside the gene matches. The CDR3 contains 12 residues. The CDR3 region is CSVERGDNEQFF. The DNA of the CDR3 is TGCAGCGTCGAGCGGGGTGACAATGAGCAGTTCTTC.

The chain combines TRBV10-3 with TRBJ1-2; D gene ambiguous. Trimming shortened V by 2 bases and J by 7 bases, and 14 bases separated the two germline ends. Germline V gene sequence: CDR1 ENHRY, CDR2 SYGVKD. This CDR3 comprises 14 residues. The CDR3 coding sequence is TGTGCCATCAGTGAGGACCGTAGGTTTAGTGGCTACACCTTC. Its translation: CAISEDRRFSGYTF.

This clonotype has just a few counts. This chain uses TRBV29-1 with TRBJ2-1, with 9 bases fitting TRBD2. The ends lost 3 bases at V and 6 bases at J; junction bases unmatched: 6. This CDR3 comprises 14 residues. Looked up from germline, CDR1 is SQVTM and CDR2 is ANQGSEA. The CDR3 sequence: CSVDGTSRINEQFF. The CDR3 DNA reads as TGCAGCGTTGACGGGACTAGCCGAATCAATGAGCAGTTCTTC.

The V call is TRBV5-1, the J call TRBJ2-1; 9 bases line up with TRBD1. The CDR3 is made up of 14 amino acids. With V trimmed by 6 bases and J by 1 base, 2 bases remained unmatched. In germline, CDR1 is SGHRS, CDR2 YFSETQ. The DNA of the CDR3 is TGCGCCAGCACAGACAGGGGGTCCTACAATGAGCAGTTCTTC. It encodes CASTDRGSYNEQFF.

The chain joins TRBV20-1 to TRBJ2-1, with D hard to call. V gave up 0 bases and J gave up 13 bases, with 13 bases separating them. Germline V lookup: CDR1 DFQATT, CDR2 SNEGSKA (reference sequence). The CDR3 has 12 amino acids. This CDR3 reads CSAREHLGVQFF. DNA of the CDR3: TGCAGTGCTAGAGAACACCTTGGGGTACAGTTCTTC.

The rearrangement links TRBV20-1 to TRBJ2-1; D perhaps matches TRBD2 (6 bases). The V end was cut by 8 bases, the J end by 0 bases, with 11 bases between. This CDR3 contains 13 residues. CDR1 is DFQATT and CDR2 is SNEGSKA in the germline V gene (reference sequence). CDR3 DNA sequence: TGCAGTTCCCTAGCGAGCTCCTACAATGAGCAGTTCTTC. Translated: CSSLASSYNEQFF.

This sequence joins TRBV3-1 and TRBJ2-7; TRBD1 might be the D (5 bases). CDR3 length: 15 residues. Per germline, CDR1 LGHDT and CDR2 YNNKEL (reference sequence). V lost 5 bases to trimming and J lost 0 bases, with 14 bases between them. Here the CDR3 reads CASSTPGNGSYEQYF. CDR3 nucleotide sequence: TGTGCCAGCAGCACTCCAGGGAACGGCTCCTACGAGCAGTACTTC.

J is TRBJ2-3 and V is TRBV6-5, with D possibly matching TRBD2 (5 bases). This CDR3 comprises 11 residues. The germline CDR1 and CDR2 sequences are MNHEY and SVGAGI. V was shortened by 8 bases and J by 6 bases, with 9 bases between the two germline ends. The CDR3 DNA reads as TGTGCCAGCTATGGGGAGGATACGCAGTATTTT. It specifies CASYGEDTQYF.

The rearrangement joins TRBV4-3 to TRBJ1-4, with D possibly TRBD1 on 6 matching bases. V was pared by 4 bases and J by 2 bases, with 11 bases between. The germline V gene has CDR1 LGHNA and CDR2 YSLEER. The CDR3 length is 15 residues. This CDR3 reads CASSRAGVTNEKLFF. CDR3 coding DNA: TGCGCCAGCAGCCGAGCAGGGGTGACTAATGAAAAACTGTTTTTT.